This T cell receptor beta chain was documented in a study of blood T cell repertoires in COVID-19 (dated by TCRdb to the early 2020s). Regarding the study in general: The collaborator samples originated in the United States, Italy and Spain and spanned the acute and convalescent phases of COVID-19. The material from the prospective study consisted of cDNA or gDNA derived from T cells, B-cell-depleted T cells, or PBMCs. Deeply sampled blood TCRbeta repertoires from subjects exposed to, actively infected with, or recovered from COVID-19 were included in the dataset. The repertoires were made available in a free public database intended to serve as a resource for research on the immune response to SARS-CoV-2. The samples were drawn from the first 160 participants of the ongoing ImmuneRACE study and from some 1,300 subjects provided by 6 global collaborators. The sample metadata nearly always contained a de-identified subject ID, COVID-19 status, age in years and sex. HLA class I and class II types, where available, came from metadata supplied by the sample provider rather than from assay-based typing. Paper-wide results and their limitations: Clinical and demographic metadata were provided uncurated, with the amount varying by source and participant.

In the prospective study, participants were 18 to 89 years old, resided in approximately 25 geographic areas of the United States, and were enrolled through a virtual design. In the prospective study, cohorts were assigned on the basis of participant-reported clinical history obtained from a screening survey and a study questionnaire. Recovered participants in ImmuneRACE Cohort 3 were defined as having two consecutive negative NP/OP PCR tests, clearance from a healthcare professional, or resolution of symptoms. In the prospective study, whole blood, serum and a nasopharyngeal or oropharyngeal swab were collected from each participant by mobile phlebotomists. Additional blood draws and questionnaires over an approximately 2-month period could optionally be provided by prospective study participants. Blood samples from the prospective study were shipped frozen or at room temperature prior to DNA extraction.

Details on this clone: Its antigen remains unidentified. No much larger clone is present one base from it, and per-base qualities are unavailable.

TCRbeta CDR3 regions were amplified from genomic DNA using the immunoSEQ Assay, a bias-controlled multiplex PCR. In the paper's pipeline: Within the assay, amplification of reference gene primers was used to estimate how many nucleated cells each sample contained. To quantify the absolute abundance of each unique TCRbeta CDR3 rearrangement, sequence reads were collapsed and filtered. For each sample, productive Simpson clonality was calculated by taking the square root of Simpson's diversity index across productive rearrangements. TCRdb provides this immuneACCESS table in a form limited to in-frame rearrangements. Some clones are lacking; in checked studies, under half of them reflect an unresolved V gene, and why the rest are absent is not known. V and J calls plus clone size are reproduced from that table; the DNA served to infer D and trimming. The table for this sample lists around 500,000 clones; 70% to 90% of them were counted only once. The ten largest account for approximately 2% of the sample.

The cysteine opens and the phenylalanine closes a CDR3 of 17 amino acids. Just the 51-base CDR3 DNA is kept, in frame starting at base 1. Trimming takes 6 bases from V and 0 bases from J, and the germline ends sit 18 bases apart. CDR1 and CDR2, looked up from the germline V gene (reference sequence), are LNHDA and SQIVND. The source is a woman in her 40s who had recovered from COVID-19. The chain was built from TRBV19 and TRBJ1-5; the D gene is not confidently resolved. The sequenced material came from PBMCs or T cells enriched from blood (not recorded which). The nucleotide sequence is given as TGTGCCAGTAGCCCTCTCGCGGAACCTAATAGCAATCAGCCCCAGCATTTT. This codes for CASSPLAEPNSNQPQHF.